This T cell receptor (beta chain) originates from a study of T-cell reconstitution after alpha-beta-depleted transplantation in children. Study-wide results and caveats: Surviving recipient T cells and thymic progenitors accounted for the high day-60 TCRbeta diversity observed in some patients. Counts and diversity of T cells one year after transplant came mostly from newly produced T cells.

There are many counts of this clonotype. What it binds is not known. Trimming shortened V by 5 bases and J by 4 bases, and 11 bases separated the two germline ends. This CDR3 comprises 13 residues. During its preparation, the TCRbeta library received unique molecular identifiers. TCRdb reanalysed the PCR reads using MiXCR and keeps one entry per CDR3 protein. This table holds 750,000 to 950,000 distinct CDR3 sequences, around 15% found once. The TCR was taken from a male patient under 18 who had a stem cell transplant for acute lymphoblastic leukemia, so the T cells may come from the graft donor. The rearrangement joins TRBV12-3 or TRBV12-4 to TRBJ1-1; D possibly corresponds to TRBD1 (6 bases). The sample was PBMCs, mostly from graft donor cells, taken 360 days after TCRalphabeta/CD19-depleted stem cell transplant. The CDR3 here is CASSPLGATEAFF. In DNA, the CDR3 is TGTGCCAGCAGTCCCTTGGGGGCCACTGAAGCTTTCTTT.